This TCR beta chain came from a study of CD8+CD57+ T cells in acquired aplastic anemia. CDR1 SGHRS and CDR2 YFSETQ come from the germline V gene. Trimming cost V 4 bases and J 4 bases; bases outside gene matches: 6. This CDR3 spans 14 amino acids. Profiles of TCR beta VDJ and CDR3 were generated from a genomic DNA template. TCRdb re-called the reads through MiXCR, storing one row per CDR3 protein. The sample holds some 190,000 distinct CDR3 sequences, under 55% seen once. Source material: sorted CD4+, CD8+, or CD8+CD57+ T cells (not recorded which) from PBMCs. The source is a human donor in good health. V usage is TRBV5-1 and J usage is TRBJ2-5, with 8 bases that match TRBD1. In nucleotides, the CDR3 is TGCGCCAGCAGCAAGACAGGGGCTCGAGAGACCCAGTACTTC. It is translated as CASSKTGARETQYF. The full variable domain, completed using reference TRBV5-1 and TRBJ2-5, is KAGVTQTPRYLIKTRGQQVTLSCSPISGHRSVSWYQQTPGQGLQFLFEYFSETQRNKGNFPGRFSGRQFSNSRSEMNVSTLELGDSALYLCASSKTGARETQYFGPGTRLLVL.